The next 20 T cell receptor beta chains were all read from a single sample in a study of cytomegalovirus exposure and HLA in healthy donors (dated by TCRdb to the late 2010s). Receptors were amplified or captured by the immunoSEQ multiplex PCR assay. The multiplex PCR relied on a mix of 60 forward primers for TCR Vbeta segments and 13 reverse primers for TCR Jbeta segments. TCRdb stores this immuneACCESS table with in-frame sequences only. Part of the clones is absent; in the studies checked, under half of the shortfall reflects unresolved V genes, and no reason is known for the rest. The sample table holds 70,000 or so clones, of which 80% to 90% were seen once. In total, the top ten clones hold around an eighth of the sample. The sample comprised PBMCs. The origin of the receptors is a woman aged 25 to 39 in good health and CMV-seropositive.

The chain has TRBV11-2 and TRBJ2-3; the D gene is possibly TRBD2 (7 bases). The CDR3 is 18 amino acids. Germline V gene sequence: CDR1 SGHAT, CDR2 FQNNGV. Trimming left V 5 bases short and J 2 bases short, with 23 bases between. The CDR3 loop reads CASSNRVNPGGNTDTQYF. CDR3 sequence (DNA): TGTGCCAGCAGCAACAGGGTCAACCCGGGAGGTAACACAGATACGCAGTATTTT.

The chain joins TRBV7-9 to TRBJ2-1; TRBD1 might be the D (5 bases). In germline, CDR1 is SEHNR, CDR2 FQNEAQ (reference sequence). The CDR3 contains 16 residues. V lost 3 bases and J lost 5, with 17 bases in between. DNA for the CDR3: TGTGCCAGCAGCTTCTTCGAGGTTAGGGGCGACAATGAGCAGTTCTTC. Protein sequence: CASSFFEVRGDNEQFF.

This sequence joins TRBV6-5 and TRBJ1-1, with 8 nucleotides matching TRBD1. Germline V CDR1 and CDR2: MNHEY, SVGAGI. V was pared by 6 bases and J by 6 bases, with 9 bases of the junction left unmatched. This CDR3 has 14 residues. CDR3 sequence: CASSPPTGVAEAFF. CDR3 coding DNA: TGTGCCAGCAGCCCTCCGACAGGGGTGGCTGAAGCTTTCTTT.

The genes are TRBV15 and TRBJ2-2; maybe TRBD2 (5 bases). The V end was cut by 0 bases, the J end by 3 bases, with 8 bases between. This CDR3 has 15 amino acids. The V gene's germline CDR1 is LNHNV and CDR2 YYDKDF (reference sequence). The DNA of the CDR3 is TGTGCCACCAGCAGAGATGAGGGAGACACCGGGGAGCTGTTTTTT. Translated: CATSRDEGDTGELFF.

V and J are TRBV5-1 and TRBJ1-1, with D possibly matching TRBD1 (6 bases). Trimming took 0 bases from V and 1 from J, leaving 7 bases between them. The germline V gene has CDR1 SGHRS and CDR2 YFSETQ. The CDR3 has 14 residues. CDR3 in DNA: TGCGCCAGCAGCTTGGCCAGGGGGAACACTGAAGCTTTCTTT. The encoded protein is CASSLARGNTEAFF.

In the case of this clone: Likely a read error: the CDR3 ends without its conserved phenylalanine or tryptophan. V and J are TRBV7-6 and TRBJ1-2; D unclear. CDR1 and CDR2 from the germline V gene are SGHVS and FNYEAQ. With 5 bases removed from V and 1 base from J, the gap between germline ends came to 14 bases. The CDR3 is made up of 15 amino acids. As DNA, the CDR3 is TGTGCCAGCAGCCCTTCCCCGCAGATTAACTATGGCTACACCCTC. Encoded protein: CASSPSPQINYGYTL.

This clone appeared once. This chain uses TRBV4-1 with TRBJ2-1; no definite D call. Trimming cost V 0 bases and J 10 bases, with 7 bases left between them. Germline CDR1 MGHRA, CDR2 YSYEKL. The CDR3 is 12 residues long. This CDR3 is CASSQDEWEQFF. CDR3 bases: TGCGCCAGCAGCCAAGATGAGTGGGAGCAGTTCTTC.

The gene calls are TRBV10-2 and TRBJ1-2; D ambiguous. Germline V gene sequence: CDR1 WSHSY, CDR2 SAAADI. Trimming stripped 2 bases from V and 4 bases from J, with 8 bases between. The CDR3 has 13 residues. The CDR3, as DNA: TGCGCCAGCAGTGAGGGCAGAACCTATGGCTACACCTTC. This sequence encodes CASSEGRTYGYTF.

Turning to this clone: At one of its ends the junction is not consistent with the germline gene, which may arise from a read error. The CDR3 DNA reads as TGTGCCAGCAGCGCTCTCAGAGCGGGCCCTGGTGTCTTC. As protein: CASSALRAGPGVF. The J gene is TRBJ2-1, the V gene TRBV9; a weak D match, TRBD2 (6 bases). Per germline, CDR1 SGDLS and CDR2 YYNGEE. CDR3 length equals 13 residues.

The rearrangement joins TRBV25-1 to TRBJ2-2; 7 bases are a match to TRBD2. The CDR3 loop spans 17 amino acids. Per germline, CDR1 MGHDK and CDR2 SYGVNS. V was pared by 2 bases and J by 5 bases, with 11 bases of the junction left unmatched. For the CDR3, the DNA is TGTGCCAGCAGTGAAGCGGGAGCGGACCTAGAAACCGGGGAGCTGTTTTTT. Amino acid sequence: CASSEAGADLETGELFF.

J is TRBJ2-3 and V is TRBV27; tentatively, D is TRBD2 (6 bases). This CDR3 spans 16 amino acids. Germline loops: CDR1 MNHEY, CDR2 SMNVEV (reference sequence). The V gene lost 8 bases and the J gene lost 0 bases, with 18 bases spanning the gap. The chain's CDR3 is CASSPSVAHSTDTQYF. DNA for the CDR3: TGTGCCAGCTCCCCTAGCGTAGCCCATAGCACAGATACGCAGTATTTT.

The chain combines TRBV6-5 with TRBJ2-7, with D possibly being TRBD1 (6 bases). The CDR3 runs to 15 residues. The V gene's germline CDR1 is MNHEY and CDR2 SVGAGI. The V end lost 4 bases, the J end lost 2 bases, and 15 bases lay between the germline ends. The CDR3 DNA reads as TGTGCCAGCAGTTTACGGACAGCCCCTACCTACGAGCAGTACTTC. Protein sequence: CASSLRTAPTYEQYF.

The CDR3 is CASSVGRNNEQFF. The CDR3 region has the DNA TGTGCCAGTAGCGTGGGCAGAAACAATGAGCAGTTCTTC. The chain uses TRBV19 and TRBJ2-1; no firm D call. The V and J ends lost 6 bases and 5 bases respectively, with 11 bases between them. Per germline, CDR1 LNHDA and CDR2 SQIVND (reference sequence). The CDR3 loop spans 13 amino acids.

The chain has TRBV6-4 and TRBJ2-1; 7 bases are a match to TRBD2. CDR1 is MRHNA, CDR2 SNTAGT, per germline. The ends lost 4 bases at V and 10 bases at J; junction bases unmatched: 7. This CDR3 spans 13 amino acids. CDR3 nucleotide sequence: TGTGCCAGCAGTGTCGGCTTGCGGGGGGAGCAGTTCTTC. Residues: CASSVGLRGEQFF.

With respect to this clone: A junction end diverges from the germline sequence, so it may reflect a read error. Distinct nucleotide sequences in the sample also encode this CDR3. The chain has TRBV5-4 and TRBJ2-7; 12 nucleotides align to TRBD2. The CDR3 extends over 15 amino acids. Germline values: CDR1 SGHNT, CDR2 YYREEE (reference sequence). The CDR3 coding sequence is TGTGCCAGCAGCCGTCCTGGACTAGCGGGATACGAACAGTACTTC. This encodes CASSRPGLAGYEQYF.

The chain joins TRBV9 to TRBJ2-7; D might be TRBD2 (6 bases). Germline V gene sequence: CDR1 SGDLS, CDR2 YYNGEE. The CDR3 length is 13 residues. Between the trimmed V and J ends, which lost 7 bases and 2 bases, there was a span of 13 bases. The CDR3 region is CASALGGTYEQYF. The CDR3 nucleotides are TGTGCCAGCGCTTTGGGGGGAACCTACGAGCAGTACTTC.

V usage is TRBV15 and J usage is TRBJ1-5, with no clear D. V was shortened by 6 bases and J by 6 bases, with 15 bases between the two germline ends. CDR3 length: 14 residues. The germline CDR1 and CDR2 sequences are LNHNV and YYDKDF (reference sequence). CDR3 in amino acids: CATSLEGTGQPQHF. CDR3 DNA: TGTGCCACCAGTCTGGAGGGAACCGGTCAGCCCCAGCATTTT.

The V call is TRBV9, the J call TRBJ2-5, with 9 positions matching TRBD2. The DNA end lines up better with TRBJ2-7; the J call may be wrong. CDR1 and CDR2 (germline): SGDLS, YYNGEE. The CDR3 runs to 15 residues. The CDR3 reads CASSVRKREEGEQYF. CDR3 sequence (DNA): TGTGCCAGCAGCGTACGCAAGCGGGAGGAAGGCGAGCAGTACTTC.

This chain joins TRBV4-1 and TRBJ2-5, with D uncertain. The last part of the DNA fits TRBJ2-7 better; the J call may be wrong. CDR1 and CDR2 from the germline V gene are MGHRA and YSYEKL. This CDR3 spans 13 amino acids. CDR3 loop: CASSQVIADEQYF. The CDR3 nucleotides are TGCGCCAGCAGCCAAGTCATAGCAGACGAGCAGTACTTC.

The chain employs TRBV11-3 and TRBJ2-2, with 7 bases fitting TRBD2. Per the germline V gene, CDR1 is SGHNT and CDR2 is YENEEA. V dropped 4 bases and J dropped 4; count of bases not matched to a gene: 3. The CDR3 length is 14 residues. CDR3 nucleotides: TGTGCCAGCAGCTCCCGGACTAGCACCGGGGAGCTGTTTTTT. It specifies CASSSRTSTGELFF.